This entry describes one TCR beta chain. This sample is drawn from a study of T cell repertoires in cytomegalovirus infection. TCRdb reanalysed the reads using MiXCR and keeps one entry per CDR3 protein. The sample includes around 450,000 distinct CDR3 sequences, approximately 31% of them seen just once. Germline loops: CDR1 LNHNV, CDR2 YYDKDF (reference sequence). Trimming took 5 bases from V and 7 from J; bases not matched to a gene: 15. The CDR3 contains 17 residues. The sequence came from a human donor in good health (CMV status not recorded). Some clones in this sample may be carry-over from other donors' samples. The chain carries TRBV15 and TRBJ2-1, with TRBD1 identical over 9 bases. Input material: PBMCs. CDR3 DNA sequence: TGTGCCACCAGCGATTACGCCGGGACAGGGCAGCGAAATGAGCAGTTCTTC. Translation gives CATSDYAGTGQRNEQFF. Variable domain in full (rest from reference TRBV15 and TRBJ2-1): DAMVIQNPRYQVTQFGKPVTLSCSQTLNHNVMYWYQQKSSQAPKLLFHYYDKDFNNEADTPDNFQSRRPNTSFCFLDIRSPGLGDTAMYLCATSDYAGTGQRNEQFFGPGTRLTVL.